This TCR beta chain was captured in a study of regulatory T cells in long-lasting Graves disease. In the study overall: Graves' patients, newly diagnosed, had taken antithyroid drugs under 3 months. General study findings and limits: It was in persistent disease that TRBV28, TRBJ1-2 and TRBJ2-5 were favored.

Worth noting for this clonotype: Its antigen is currently unknown.

With 3 bases clipped from V and 4 bases from J, the junction kept 14 bases outside the gene matches. CDR3 length: 18 amino acids. Looked up from germline, CDR1 is LGHNA and CDR2 is YNFKEQ. Time point denoted: newly diagnosed GD, antithyroid drugs for less than 3 months. RNA from PBMCs was the source of the TCR library. With iRepertoire HTBI primers and Arm-PCR of CDR3 regions, TCR beta libraries were built. MiXCR, applied by TCRdb to the multiplex PCR reads, yields one record per CDR3 protein. The sample has about 380,000 distinct CDR3 sequences, around 15% seen once; the top ten hold 22%. This clonotype was obtained from a female donor with Graves disease. The J gene is TRBJ2-7, the V gene TRBV4-2; 11 bases align to TRBD2. The sequences come from peripheral blood mononuclear cells (PBMCs), collected at new diagnosis, from a patient treated with antithyroid drugs. The CDR3 here is CASSHLPPSGGSAYEQYF. The DNA for the CDR3 is TGTGCCAGCAGCCACCTCCCCCCTAGCGGGGGGTCAGCTTACGAGCAGTACTTC.